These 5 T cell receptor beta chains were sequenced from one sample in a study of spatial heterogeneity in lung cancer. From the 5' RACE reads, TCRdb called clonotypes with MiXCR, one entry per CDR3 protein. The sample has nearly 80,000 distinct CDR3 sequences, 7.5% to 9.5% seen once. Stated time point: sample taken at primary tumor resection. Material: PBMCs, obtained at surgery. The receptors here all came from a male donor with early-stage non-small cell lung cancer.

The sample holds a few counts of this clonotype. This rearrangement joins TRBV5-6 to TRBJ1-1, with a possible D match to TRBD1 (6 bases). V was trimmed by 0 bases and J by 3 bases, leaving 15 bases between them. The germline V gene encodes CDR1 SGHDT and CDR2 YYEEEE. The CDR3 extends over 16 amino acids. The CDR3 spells CASSLATLDRYTEAFF. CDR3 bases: TGTGCCAGCAGCTTGGCCACTTTAGACAGGTACACTGAAGCTTTCTTT.

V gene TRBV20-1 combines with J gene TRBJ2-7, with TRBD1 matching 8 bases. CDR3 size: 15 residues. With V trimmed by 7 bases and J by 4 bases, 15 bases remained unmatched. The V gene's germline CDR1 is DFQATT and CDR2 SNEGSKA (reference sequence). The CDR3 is CSVPTPGTGLYEQYF. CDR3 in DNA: TGCAGTGTCCCCACCCCCGGGACAGGACTTTACGAGCAGTACTTC.

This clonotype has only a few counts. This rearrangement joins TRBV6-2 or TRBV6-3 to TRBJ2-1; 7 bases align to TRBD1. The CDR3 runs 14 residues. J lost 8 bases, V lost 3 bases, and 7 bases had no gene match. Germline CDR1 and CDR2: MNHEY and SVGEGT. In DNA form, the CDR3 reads TGTGCCAGCAGTTATGAGGGGGCGACTGATGAGCAGTTCTTC. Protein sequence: CASSYEGATDEQFF.

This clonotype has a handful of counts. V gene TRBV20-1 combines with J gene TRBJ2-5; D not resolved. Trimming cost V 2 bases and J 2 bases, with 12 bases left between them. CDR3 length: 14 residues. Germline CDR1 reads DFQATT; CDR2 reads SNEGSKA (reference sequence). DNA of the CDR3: TGCAGTGCTAGATTACCGGGTCCGCAAGAGACCCAGTACTTC. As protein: CSARLPGPQETQYF.

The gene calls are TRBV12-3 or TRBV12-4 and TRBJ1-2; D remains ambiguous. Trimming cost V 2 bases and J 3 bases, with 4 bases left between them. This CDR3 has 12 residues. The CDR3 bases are TGTGCCAGCAGTTTAAGGGACTATGGCTACACCTTC. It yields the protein CASSLRDYGYTF.